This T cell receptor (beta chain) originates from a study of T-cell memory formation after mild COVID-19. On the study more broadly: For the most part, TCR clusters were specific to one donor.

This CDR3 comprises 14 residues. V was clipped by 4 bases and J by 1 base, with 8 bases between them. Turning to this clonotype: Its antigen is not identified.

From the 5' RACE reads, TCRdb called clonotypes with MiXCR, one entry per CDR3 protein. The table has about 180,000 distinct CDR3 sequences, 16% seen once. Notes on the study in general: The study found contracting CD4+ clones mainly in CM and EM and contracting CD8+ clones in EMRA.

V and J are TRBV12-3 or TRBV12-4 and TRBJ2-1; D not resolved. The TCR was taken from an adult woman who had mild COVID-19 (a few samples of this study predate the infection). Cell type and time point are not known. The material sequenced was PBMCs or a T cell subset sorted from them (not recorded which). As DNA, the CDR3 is TGTGCCAGCAGTTATGGCCCGTCCTACAATGAGCAGTTCTTC. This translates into CASSYGPSYNEQFF.